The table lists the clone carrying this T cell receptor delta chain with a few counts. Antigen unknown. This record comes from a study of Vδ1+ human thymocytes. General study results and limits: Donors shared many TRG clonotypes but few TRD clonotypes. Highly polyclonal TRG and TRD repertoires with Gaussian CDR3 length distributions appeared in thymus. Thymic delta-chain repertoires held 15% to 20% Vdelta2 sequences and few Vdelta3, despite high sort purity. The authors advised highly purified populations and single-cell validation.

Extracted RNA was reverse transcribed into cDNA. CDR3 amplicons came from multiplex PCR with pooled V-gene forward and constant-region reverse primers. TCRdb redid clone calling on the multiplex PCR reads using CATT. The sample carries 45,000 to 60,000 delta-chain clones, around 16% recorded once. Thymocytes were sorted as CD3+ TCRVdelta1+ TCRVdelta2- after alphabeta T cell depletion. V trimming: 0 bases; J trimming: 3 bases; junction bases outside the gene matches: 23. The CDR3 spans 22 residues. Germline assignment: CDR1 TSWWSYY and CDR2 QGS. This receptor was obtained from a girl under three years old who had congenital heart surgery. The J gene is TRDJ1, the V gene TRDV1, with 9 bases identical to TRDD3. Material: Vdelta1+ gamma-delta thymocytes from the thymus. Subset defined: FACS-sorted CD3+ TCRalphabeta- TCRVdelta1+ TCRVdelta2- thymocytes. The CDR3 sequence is CALGELPLPFSTVTGGPDKLIF. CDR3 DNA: TGTGCTCTTGGGGAACTCCCCCTTCCTTTTTCTACAGTTACTGGGGGACCCGATAAACTCATCTTT.